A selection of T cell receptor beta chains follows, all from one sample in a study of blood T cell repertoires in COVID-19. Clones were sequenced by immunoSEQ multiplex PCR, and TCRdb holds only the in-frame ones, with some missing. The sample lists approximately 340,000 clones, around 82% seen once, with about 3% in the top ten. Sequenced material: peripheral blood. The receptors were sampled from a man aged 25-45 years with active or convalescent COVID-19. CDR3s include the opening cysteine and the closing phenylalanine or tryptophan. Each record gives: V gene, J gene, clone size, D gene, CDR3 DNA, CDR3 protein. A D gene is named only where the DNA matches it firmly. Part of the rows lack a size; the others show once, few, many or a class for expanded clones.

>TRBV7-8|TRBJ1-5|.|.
TGTGCCAGCAGTCTGGGTCCGCGAGGCCAGCCCCAGCATTTT
CASSLGPRGQPQHF
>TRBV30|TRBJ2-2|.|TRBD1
TGTGCCTGGAGGGATTGGGACAGAACCACCGGGGAGCTGTTTTTT
CAWRDWDRTTGELFF
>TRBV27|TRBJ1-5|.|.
TGTGCCAGCAGTGGAGTCGGACAGAGCCGGAATCAGCCCCAGCATTTT
CASSGVGQSRNQPQHF
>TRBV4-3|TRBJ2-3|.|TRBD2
TGCGCCAGCAGCCAAGTCTTCGGACTAGCGGGCTCAGATACGCAGTATTTT
CASSQVFGLAGSDTQYF
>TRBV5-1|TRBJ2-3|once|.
TGCGCCAGCAGATCACAGGGAACAGATACGCAGTATTTT
CASRSQGTDTQYF
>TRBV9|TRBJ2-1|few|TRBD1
TGTGCCAGCAGCGTACGGGGACAGGAGTACAATGAGCAGTTCTTC
CASSVRGQEYNEQFF
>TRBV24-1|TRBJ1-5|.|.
TGTGCCACCAGTGGGGCCTCCTCTTCAAAACCCCAGCATTTT
CATSGASSSKPQHF
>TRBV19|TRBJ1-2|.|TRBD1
TGTGCCAGTAGGCCCGGCAGGGGGCTTCGTGGCTACACCTTC
CASRPGRGLRGYTF
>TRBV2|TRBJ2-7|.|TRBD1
TGTGCCAGCTCAGGGACAGGGGTAGCGTTAGGAACCTACGAGCAGTACTTC
CASSGTGVALGTYEQYF
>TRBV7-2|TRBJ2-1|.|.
TGTGCCAGCAGCTCCCTCCCCGGAGGGCCGCTGCGTGAGCAGTTCTTC
CASSSLPGGPLREQFF
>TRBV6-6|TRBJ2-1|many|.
TGTGCCAGCAGTTACTCGCGGCATGAGCAGTTCTTC
CASSYSRHEQFF
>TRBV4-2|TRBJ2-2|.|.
TGTGCCAGCAGCCAAGCCCTTACGGGGGAGTTTGGCGGGGAGCTGTTTTTT
CASSQALTGEFGGELFF
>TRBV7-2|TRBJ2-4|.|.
TGTGCCAGCAGCTTAGGATACTCAATCTTAGCCAAAAACATTCAGTACTTC
CASSLGYSILAKNIQYF
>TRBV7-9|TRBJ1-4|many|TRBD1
TGTGCCAGCAGCTCGACCGGGACAGCCGGAAAACTGTTTTTT
CASSSTGTAGKLFF
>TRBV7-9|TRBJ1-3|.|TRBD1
TGTGCCAGCAGCTCCACAGGGGAATCTGGAAACACCATATATTTT
CASSSTGESGNTIYF
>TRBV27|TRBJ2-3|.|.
TGTGCCAGCAGTTTGAGGCGCACAGATACGCAGTATTTT
CASSLRRTDTQYF
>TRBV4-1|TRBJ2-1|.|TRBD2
TGCGCCAGCACCCTAGCGGGAGGGCCTCGGAATGAGCAGTTCTTC
CASTLAGGPRNEQFF
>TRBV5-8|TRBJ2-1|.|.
TGTGCCAGCAGCTTTTGGGGGGAAGGTGAGGATGAGCAGTTCTTC
CASSFWGEGEDEQFF
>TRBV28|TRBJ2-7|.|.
TGTGCCAGCAGTCCGCTAGGTGGGAGCTACGAGCAGTACTTC
CASSPLGGSYEQYF
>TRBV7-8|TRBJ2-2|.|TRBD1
TGTGCCAGCAGCTCGCTCACAGGGGGTGCCGGGGAGCTGTTTTTT
CASSSLTGGAGELFF
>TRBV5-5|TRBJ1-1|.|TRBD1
TGTGCCAGCAGCTTGACCCGGGACAGGGGCATGAACACTGAAGCTTTCTTT
CASSLTRDRGMNTEAFF
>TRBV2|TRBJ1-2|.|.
TGTGCCAGCAGTGTGACCGCCCTCGGGGGCTACACCTTC
CASSVTALGGYTF
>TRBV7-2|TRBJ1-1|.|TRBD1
TGTGCCAGCAGCCCCCGGACAGGGGGCTTGAACACTGAAGCTTTCTTT
CASSPRTGGLNTEAFF
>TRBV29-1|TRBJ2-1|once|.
TGCAGCGTTTGCCCAAGCGGGCGGAGAGTGACTGAGCAGTTCTTC
CSVCPSGRRVTEQFF
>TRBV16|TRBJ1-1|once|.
TGTGCCAGCAGCCCCACATTAAGGGGGGGGACTGAAGCTTTCTTT
CASSPTLRGGTEAFF
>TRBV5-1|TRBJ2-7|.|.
TGCGCCAGCAGCTTGGTGACAGAGACCTACGAGCAGTACTTC
CASSLVTETYEQYF
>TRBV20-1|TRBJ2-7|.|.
TGCAGTGCTCACAGGGCCTACGAGCAGTACTTC
CSAHRAYEQYF
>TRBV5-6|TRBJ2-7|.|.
TGTGCCAGCAGCCATAGACTGGAAACCTACGAGCAGTACTTC
CASSHRLETYEQYF
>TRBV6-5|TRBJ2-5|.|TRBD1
TGTGCCAGCAGTTACACAGGGGATACTAGAGAAGAGACCCAGTACTTC
CASSYTGDTREETQYF
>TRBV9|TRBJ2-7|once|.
TGTGCCAGCAGCGTCGGCGGCTCCTACGAGCAGTACTTC
CASSVGGSYEQYF
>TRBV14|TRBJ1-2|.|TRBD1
TGTGCCAGCAGCCGGGACAGGGAAGGAGGCTACACCTTC
CASSRDREGGYTF
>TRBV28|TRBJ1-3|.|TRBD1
TGTGCCAGCAGTACACCAGGGGGTGGAAACACCATATATTTT
CASSTPGGGNTIYF
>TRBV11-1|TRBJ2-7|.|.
TGTGCCAGCAGACAAGACAGCTACGAGCAGTACTTC
CASRQDSYEQYF
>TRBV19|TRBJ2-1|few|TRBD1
TGTGCCAGTAGTTTATCCGGGACAGCCCATTATCAAAGCTCCTACAATGAGCAGTTCTTC
CASSLSGTAHYQSSYNEQFF
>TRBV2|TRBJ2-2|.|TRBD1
TGTGCCAGCAGACCCGGGACAGGGGCCGGGGAGCTGTTTTTT
CASRPGTGAGELFF
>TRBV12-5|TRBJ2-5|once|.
TGTGCTAGTGGTTTGCCTGCCTCTGGCGGTAGCCAAGAGACCCAGTACTTC
CASGLPASGGSQETQYF
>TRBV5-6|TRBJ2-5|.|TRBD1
TGTGCCAGCAGCTTGGCGGGACAGGGTTTAGAGACCCAGTACTTC
CASSLAGQGLETQYF
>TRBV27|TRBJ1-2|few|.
TGTGCCAGCAGTTTCTCTCAGGACACTGGCTACACCTTC
CASSFSQDTGYTF
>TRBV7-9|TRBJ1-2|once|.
TGTGCCAGCAGCTTAGGTGGAGCTAACTATGGCTACACCTTC
CASSLGGANYGYTF
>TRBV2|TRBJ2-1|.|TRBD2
TGTGCCAGCAGAATTAGCGGGTACAATGAGCAGTTCTTC
CASRISGYNEQFF
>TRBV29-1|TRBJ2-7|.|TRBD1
TGCAGCGTTGTGGGACAGGGGATTTGGGAGCAGTACTTC
CSVVGQGIWEQYF
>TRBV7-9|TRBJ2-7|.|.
TGTGCCAGCAGCTCGCAGGGTTACGAGCAGTACTTC
CASSSQGYEQYF
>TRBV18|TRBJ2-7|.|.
TGTGCCAGCTCACCTTGGGCAGAGACCTACGAGCAGTACTTC
CASSPWAETYEQYF
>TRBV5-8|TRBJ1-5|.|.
TGTGCCAGCAGCTTGTTCAGGGGAAATAGTCAGCCCCAGCATTTT
CASSLFRGNSQPQHF
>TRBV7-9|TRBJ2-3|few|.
TGTGCCAGCAGCTTAGGAGGGTATACAGATACGCAGTATTTT
CASSLGGYTDTQYF
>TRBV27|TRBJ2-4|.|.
TGTGCCAGCAGTTTGGGGCCACCCGTCAAAAACATTCAGTACTTC
CASSLGPPVKNIQYF
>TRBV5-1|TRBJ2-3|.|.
TGCGCCAGCAGCTTGCGAAGAGGTAGCACAGATACGCAGTATTTT
CASSLRRGSTDTQYF
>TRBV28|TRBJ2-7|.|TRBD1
TGTGCCAGCAGTTTAAACTGGGACAGGGGGCGGTATCCCGAGCAGTACTTC
CASSLNWDRGRYPEQYF